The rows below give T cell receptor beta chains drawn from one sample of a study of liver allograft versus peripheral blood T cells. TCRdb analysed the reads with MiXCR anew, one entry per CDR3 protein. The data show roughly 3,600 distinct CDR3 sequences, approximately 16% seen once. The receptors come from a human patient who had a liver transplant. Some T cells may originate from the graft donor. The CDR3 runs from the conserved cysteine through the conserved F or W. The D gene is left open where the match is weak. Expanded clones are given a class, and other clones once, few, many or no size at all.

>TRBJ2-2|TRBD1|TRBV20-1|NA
TGCAGTGCTAGGGACAGGGGGGACACCGGGGAGCTGTTTTTT
CSARDRGDTGELFF
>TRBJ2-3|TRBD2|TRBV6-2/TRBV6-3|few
TGTGCCAGCAGTTACTCGGAAGCGGGAGGGTTTATAGATACGCAGTATTTT
CASSYSEAGGFIDTQYF
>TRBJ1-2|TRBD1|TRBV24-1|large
TGTGCCACCAGTGATTGGGACAGCGAAGAATTCTATGGCTACACCTTC
CATSDWDSEEFYGYTF
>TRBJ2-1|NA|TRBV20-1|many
TGCAGTGCTAGAGATGGTCTAGCGTGGAATGAGCAGTTCTTC
CSARDGLAWNEQFF
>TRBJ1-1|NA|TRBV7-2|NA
TGTGCCAGCAGCCCAGACGGGGAAGCGAACACTGAAGCTTTCTTT
CASSPDGEANTEAFF
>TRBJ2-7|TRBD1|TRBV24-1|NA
TGTGCCACCAGTGATTGTGGGACAGGGTCCTACGAGCAGTACTTC
CATSDCGTGSYEQYF
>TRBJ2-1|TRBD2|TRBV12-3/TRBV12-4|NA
TGTGCCAGCAGTTTAGGACTAGCGGGAGTCGGTGAGCAGTTCTTC
CASSLGLAGVGEQFF
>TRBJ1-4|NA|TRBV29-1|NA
TGCAGCACCGCGGGCAGGGTTGAAAAACTGTTTTTT
CSTAGRVEKLFF
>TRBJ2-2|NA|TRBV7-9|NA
TGTGCCAGCAGCTTAGCTATAGGAGAGGGGGAGCTGTTTTTT
CASSLAIGEGELFF
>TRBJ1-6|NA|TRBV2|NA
TGTGCCAGCAGTGACGGGCAGGGGAGTTCACCCCTCCACTTT
CASSDGQGSSPLHF
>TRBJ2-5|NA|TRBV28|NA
TGTGCCAGCAGTCCTACCCCAGCCCTTCAAGAGACCCAGTACTTC
CASSPTPALQETQYF
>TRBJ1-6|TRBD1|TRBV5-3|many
TGTGCCAGAAGCGGTACAGGGGGTTCTAATTCACCCCTCCACTTT
CARSGTGGSNSPLHF
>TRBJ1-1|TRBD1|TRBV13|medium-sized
TGTGCCAGCAGCTTAGTAGTCGGGACAGGGATGATGAACACTGAAGCTTTCTTT
CASSLVVGTGMMNTEAFF
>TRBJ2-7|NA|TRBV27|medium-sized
TGTGCCAGCAGTTTATCAGGGGAAGGGGATTACGAGCAGTACTTC
CASSLSGEGDYEQYF
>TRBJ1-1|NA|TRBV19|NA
TGTGCCAGTAGTATAGAAGGGCTGGGTGAAGCTTTCTTT
CASSIEGLGEAFF
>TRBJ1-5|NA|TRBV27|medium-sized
TGTGCCAGCAGTCCTGGGACGCAAGTCTATAGCAATCAGCCCCAGCATTTT
CASSPGTQVYSNQPQHF
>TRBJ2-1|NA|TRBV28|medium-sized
TGTGCCAGCAGCTCGCTGGTAATAGCGACCCACTCCTACAATGAGCAGTTCTTC
CASSSLVIATHSYNEQFF
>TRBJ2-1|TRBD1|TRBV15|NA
TGTGCCACCAGCAGAGTGCTGGGACAGGGCAGCTACAATGAGCAGTTCTTC
CATSRVLGQGSYNEQFF
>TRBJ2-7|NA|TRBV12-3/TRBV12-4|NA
TGTGCCAGCACCGACTCCCGTCTGTACGAGCAGTACTTC
CASTDSRLYEQYF
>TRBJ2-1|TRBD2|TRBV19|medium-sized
TGTGCCAGTAGTCCAGACGCGGGAGGGGGAAATGAGCAGTTCTTC
CASSPDAGGGNEQFF
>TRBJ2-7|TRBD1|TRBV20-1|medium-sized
TGCAGTGCTAGAGAGCTAGGACAGGGACAGAGCTACGAGCAGTACTTC
CSARELGQGQSYEQYF
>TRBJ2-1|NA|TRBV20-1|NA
TGCAGTGCTAGAGTAGTTCGGGACAACAGATACAATGAGCAGTTCTTC
CSARVVRDNRYNEQFF
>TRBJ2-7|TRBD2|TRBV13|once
TGTGCCAGCAGCGGACTAGCGGGATCCTACGAGCATTTCTTC
CASSGLAGSYEHFF
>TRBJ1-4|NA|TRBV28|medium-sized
TGTGCCAGCAGTTTCCTCTATGAGGGACCTAATGAAAAACTGTTTTTT
CASSFLYEGPNEKLFF
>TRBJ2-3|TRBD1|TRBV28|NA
TGTGCCAGCAATCACCAACAGGGGTTAGATACGCAGTATTTT
CASNHQQGLDTQYF
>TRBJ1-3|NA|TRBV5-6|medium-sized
TGTGCCAGCAGCTTGGTGGTTGGAGGGATCTCTGGAAACACCATATATTTT
CASSLVVGGISGNTIYF
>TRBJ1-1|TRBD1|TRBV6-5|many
TGTGCCAGCAGCCAAGGACAGGGACGGGCCACTGAAGCTTTCTTT
CASSQGQGRATEAFF
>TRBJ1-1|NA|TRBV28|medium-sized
TGTGCCAGCAGTGATCTAGGGGAAGGGCCGAACACTGAAGCTTTCTTT
CASSDLGEGPNTEAFF